This TCR beta chain originates from a study of T cell clones after liver transplantation. Study overall: Tolerance: complete withdrawal held at least one year, liver enzymes staying within twice normal. Blood was drawn pre-transplant, before withdrawal, and after full or failed withdrawal.

Whole-study results and caveats: Migration into the graft, not deletion, may explain lost graft donor-reactive T cells.

Here immunoSEQ multiplex PCR was the method, and the copy in TCRdb shows in-frame clones only, minus some. This table holds about 75,000 clones, roughly 84% found once. The germline V and J ends were trimmed by 3 bases and 5 bases, with 13 bases remaining between them. Germline V gene data show CDR1 as LGHNA and CDR2 as YNFKEQ. CDR3 length equals 14 residues. In the case of this clone: What it recognizes is unknown.

Source: CD4+ T cells from blood, taken less than 50 months after liver transplant. The source is a human patient who received a liver transplant. Some T cells may be supplied by the graft donor. This rearrangement joins TRBV4-2 to TRBJ1-2; D perhaps matches TRBD1 (5 bases). The CDR3 is CASSQGGTEYGYTF. In DNA, the CDR3 is TGTGCCAGCAGCCAGGGGGGGACGGAATATGGCTACACCTTC.